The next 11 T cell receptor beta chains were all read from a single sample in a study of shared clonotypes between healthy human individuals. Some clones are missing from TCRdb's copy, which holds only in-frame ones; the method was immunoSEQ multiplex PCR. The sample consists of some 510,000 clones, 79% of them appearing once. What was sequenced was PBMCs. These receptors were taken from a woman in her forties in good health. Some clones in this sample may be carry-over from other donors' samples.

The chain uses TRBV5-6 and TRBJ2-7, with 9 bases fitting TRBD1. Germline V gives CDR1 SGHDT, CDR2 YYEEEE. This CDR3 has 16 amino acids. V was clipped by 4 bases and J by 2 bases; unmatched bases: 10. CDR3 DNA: TGTGCCAGCAGCCCGACCTCCGGGACAGGGACCTACGAGCAGTACTTC. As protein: CASSPTSGTGTYEQYF. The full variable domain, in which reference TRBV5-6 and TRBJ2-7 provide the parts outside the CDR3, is DAGVTQSPTHLIKTRGQQVTLRCSPKSGHDTVSWYQQALGQGPQFIFQYYEEEERQRGNFPDRFSGHQFPNYSSELNVNALLLGDSALYLCASSPTSGTGTYEQYFGPGTRLTVT.

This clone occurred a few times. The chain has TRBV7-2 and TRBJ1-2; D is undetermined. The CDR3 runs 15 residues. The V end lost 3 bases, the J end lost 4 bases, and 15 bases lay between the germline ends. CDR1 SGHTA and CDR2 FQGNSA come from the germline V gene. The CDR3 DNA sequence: TGTGCCAGCAGCTTCGGACTGGTAGGAGGCTATGGCTACACCTTC. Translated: CASSFGLVGGYGYTF.

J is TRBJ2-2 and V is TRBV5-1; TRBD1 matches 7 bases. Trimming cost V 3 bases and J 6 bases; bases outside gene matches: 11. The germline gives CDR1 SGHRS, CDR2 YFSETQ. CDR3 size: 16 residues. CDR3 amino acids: CASSSSAQGMAGELFF. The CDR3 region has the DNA TGCGCCAGCAGCTCGTCGGCACAGGGGATGGCCGGGGAGCTGTTTTTT.

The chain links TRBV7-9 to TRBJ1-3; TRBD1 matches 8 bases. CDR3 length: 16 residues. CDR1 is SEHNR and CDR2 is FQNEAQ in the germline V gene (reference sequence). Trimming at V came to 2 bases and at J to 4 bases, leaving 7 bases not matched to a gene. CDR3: CASSLSQGASGNTIYF. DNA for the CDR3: TGTGCCAGCAGCTTAAGTCAGGGGGCGTCAGGAAACACCATATATTTT.

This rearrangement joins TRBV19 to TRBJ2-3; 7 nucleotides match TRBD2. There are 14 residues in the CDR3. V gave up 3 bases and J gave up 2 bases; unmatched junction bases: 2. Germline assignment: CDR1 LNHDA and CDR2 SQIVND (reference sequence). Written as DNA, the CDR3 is TGTGCCAGTAGTATTGGGACTAACACAGATACGCAGTATTTT. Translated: CASSIGTNTDTQYF.

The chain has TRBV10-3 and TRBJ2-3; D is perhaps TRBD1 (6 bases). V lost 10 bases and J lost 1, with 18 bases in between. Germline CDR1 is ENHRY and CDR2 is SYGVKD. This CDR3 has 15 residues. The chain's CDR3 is CATGEGEFGTDTQYF. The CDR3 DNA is TGTGCCACAGGGGAAGGGGAATTTGGCACAGATACGCAGTATTTT.

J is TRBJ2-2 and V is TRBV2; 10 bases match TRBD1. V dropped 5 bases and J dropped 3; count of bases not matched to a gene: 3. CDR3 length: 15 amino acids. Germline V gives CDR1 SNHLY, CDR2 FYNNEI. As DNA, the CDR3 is TGTGCCAGCAGTTGGACAGGGGGTGACACCGGGGAGCTGTTTTTT. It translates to CASSWTGGDTGELFF.

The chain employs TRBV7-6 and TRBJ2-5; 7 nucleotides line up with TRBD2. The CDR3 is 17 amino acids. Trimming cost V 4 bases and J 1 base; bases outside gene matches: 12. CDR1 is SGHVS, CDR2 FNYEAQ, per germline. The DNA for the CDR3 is TGTGCCAGCAGCTCAACGGAACCACTAGCGACCCAAGAGACCCAGTACTTC. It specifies CASSSTEPLATQETQYF.

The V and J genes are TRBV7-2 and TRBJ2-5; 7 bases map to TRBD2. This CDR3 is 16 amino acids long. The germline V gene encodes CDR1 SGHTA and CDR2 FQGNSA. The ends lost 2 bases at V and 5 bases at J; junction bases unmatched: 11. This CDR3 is CASSLQSSAGVETQYF. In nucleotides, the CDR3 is TGTGCCAGCAGCTTACAGTCTAGCGCGGGAGTGGAGACCCAGTACTTC.

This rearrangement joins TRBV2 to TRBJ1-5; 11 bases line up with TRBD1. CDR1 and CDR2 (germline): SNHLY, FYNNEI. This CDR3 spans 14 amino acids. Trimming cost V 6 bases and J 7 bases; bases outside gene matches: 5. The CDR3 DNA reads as TGTGCCAGCAGCCGGACAGGGGGCAGCCAGCCCCAGCATTTT. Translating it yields CASSRTGGSQPQHF.

CDR3 nucleotide sequence: TGTGCCAGCAGCTTGGGACAGGGGATAATGGAGACCCAGTACTTC. Translated, it gives CASSLGQGIMETQYF. This sequence joins TRBV5-6 and TRBJ2-5; 8 bases line up with TRBD1. Germline V gene sequence: CDR1 SGHDT, CDR2 YYEEEE. The CDR3 sequence is 15 residues long. V lost 0 bases, J lost 5 bases, and 6 bases stayed unmatched.